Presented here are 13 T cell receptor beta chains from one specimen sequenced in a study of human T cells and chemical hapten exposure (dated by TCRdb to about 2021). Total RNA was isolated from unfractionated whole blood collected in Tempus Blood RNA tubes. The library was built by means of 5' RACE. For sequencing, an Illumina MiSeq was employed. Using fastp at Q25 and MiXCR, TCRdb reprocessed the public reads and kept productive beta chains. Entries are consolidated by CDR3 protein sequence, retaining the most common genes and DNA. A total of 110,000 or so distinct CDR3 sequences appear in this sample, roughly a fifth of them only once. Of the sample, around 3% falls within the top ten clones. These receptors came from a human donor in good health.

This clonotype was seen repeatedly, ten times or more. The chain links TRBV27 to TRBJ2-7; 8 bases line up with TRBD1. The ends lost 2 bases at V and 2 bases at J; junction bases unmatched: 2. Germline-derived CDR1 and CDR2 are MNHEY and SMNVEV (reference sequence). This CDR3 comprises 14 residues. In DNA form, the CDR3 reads TGTGCCAGCAGTTTAGGGACAGGTCCCTACGAGCAGTACTTC. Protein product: CASSLGTGPYEQYF.

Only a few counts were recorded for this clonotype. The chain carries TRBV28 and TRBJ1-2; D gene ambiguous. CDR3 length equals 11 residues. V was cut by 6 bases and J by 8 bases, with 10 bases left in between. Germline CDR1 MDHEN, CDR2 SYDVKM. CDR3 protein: CASSSPFGYTF. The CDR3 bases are TGTGCCAGCAGCTCCCCCTTCGGCTACACCTTC.

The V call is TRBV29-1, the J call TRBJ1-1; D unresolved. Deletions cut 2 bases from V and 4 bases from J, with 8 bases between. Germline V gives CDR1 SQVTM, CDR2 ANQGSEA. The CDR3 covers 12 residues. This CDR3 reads CSVERVSTEAFF. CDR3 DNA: TGCAGCGTTGAACGGGTTAGCACTGAAGCTTTCTTT. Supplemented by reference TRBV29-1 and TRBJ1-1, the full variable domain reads SAVISQKPSRDICQRGTSLTIQCQVDSQVTMMFWYRQQPGQSLTLIATANQGSEATYESGFVIDKFPISRPNLTFSTLTVSNMSPEDSSIYLCSVERVSTEAFFGQGTRLTVV.

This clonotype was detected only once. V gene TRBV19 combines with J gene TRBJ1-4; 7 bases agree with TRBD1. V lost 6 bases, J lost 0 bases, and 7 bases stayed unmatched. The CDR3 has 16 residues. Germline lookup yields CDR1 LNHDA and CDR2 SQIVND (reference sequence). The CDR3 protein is CASSGLTGATNEKLFF. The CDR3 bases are TGTGCCAGTAGCGGACTAACAGGGGCAACTAATGAAAAACTGTTTTTT.

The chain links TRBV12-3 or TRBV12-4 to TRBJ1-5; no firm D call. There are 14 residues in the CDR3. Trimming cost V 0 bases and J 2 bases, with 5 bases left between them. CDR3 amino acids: CASSLAGRNQPQHF. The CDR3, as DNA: TGTGCCAGCAGTTTAGCAGGTCGCAATCAGCCCCAGCATTTT.

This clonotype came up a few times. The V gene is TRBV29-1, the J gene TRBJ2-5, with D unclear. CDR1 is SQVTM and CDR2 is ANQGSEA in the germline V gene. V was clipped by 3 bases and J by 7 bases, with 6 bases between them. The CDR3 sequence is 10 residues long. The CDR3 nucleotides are TGCAGCGTTGAGATCGGGACCCAGTACTTC. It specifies CSVEIGTQYF. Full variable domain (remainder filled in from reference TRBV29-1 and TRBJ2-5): SAVISQKPSRDICQRGTSLTIQCQVDSQVTMMFWYRQQPGQSLTLIATANQGSEATYESGFVIDKFPISRPNLTFSTLTVSNMSPEDSSIYLCSVEIGTQYFGPGTRLLVL.

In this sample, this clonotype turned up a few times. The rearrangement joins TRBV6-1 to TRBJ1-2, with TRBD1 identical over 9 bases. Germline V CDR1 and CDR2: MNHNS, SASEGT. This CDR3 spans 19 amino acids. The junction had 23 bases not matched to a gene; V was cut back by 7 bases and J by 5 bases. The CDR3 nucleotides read TGTGCCAGCAAGGATGGGACAGGGAGAGGGAACCCGTGGGGTTATGGCTACACCTTC. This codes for CASKDGTGRGNPWGYGYTF.

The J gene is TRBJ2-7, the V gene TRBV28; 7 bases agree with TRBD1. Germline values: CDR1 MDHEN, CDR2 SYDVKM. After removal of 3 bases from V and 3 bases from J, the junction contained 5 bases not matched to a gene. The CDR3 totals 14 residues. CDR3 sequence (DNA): TGTGCCAGCAGTTTCCGGGACAGAGTCTACGAGCAGTACTTC. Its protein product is CASSFRDRVYEQYF.

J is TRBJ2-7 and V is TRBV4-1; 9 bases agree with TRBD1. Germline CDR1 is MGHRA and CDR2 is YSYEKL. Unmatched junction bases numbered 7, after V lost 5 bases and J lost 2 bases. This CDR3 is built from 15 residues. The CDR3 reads CASSLDRGITYEQYF. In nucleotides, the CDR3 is TGCGCCAGCAGCTTGGACAGGGGCATCACCTACGAGCAGTACTTC.

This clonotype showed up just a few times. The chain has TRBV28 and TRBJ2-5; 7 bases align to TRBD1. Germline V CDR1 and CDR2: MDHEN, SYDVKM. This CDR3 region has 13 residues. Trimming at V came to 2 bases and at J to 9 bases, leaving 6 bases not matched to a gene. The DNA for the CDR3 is TGTGCCAGCAGTTTAGTAAACAGGGGTTCCCAGTACTTC. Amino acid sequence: CASSLVNRGSQYF.

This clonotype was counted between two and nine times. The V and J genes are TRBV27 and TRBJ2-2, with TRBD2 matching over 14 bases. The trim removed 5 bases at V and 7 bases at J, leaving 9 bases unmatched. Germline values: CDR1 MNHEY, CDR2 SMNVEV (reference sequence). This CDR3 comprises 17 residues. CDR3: CASSLRGTSGGGGELFF. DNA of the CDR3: TGTGCCAGCAGTCTTCGCGGGACTAGCGGGGGCGGCGGGGAGCTGTTTTTT.

The CDR3 reads CASGSSNQPQHF. As DNA, the CDR3 is TGTGCCAGCGGGTCGAGCAATCAGCCCCAGCATTTT. This chain uses TRBV27 with TRBJ1-5, with no clear D. The CDR3 is 12 residues long. V was trimmed by 8 bases and J by 1 base, leaving 6 bases between them. Germline loops: CDR1 MNHEY, CDR2 SMNVEV (reference sequence).

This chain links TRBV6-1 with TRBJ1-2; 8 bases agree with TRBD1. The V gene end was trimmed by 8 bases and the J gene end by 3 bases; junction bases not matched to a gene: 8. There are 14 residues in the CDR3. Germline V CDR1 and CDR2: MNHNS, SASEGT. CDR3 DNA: TGTGCCAGCGCCGGGACAGGAGATTACTATGGCTACACCTTC. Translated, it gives CASAGTGDYYGYTF.